Each of the 27 T cell receptor beta chains below was sequenced from the same sample in a study of graft-versus-host responses after intestinal transplantation. The repertoire was sequenced with immunoSEQ multiplex PCR; TCRdb's copy has only in-frame clones and lacks some. The repertoire includes about 10,000 clones, around a third of them detected once, and roughly an eighth sits in the top ten. Responder cells labeled with CFSE (about 200,000) were co-plated with irradiated stimulator cells labeled with violet dye (about 200,000). The material was alloreactive CD8+ T cells from a mixed lymphocyte reaction culture, obtained before intestinal transplant. Sample subset: CFSE-low proliferating T cells sorted from roughly 6-day pre-transplant mixed lymphocyte reaction (GvH or HvG direction). The receptors shown here come from a human patient who received an intestinal transplant.

This chain joins TRBV5-6 and TRBJ2-2; D is perhaps TRBD1 (6 bases). V was pared by 0 bases and J by 8 bases, with 17 bases between. Germline CDR1 is SGHDT and CDR2 is YYEEEE. This CDR3 spans 16 amino acids. The CDR3 DNA reads as TGTGCCAGCAGCTTGGACGAACAAACAGGGAATGGGGAGCTGTTTTTT. The encoded protein is CASSLDEQTGNGELFF.

The chain is built from TRBV9 and TRBJ2-3; TRBD2 aligns across 14 bases. Germline V gene data show CDR1 as SGDLS and CDR2 as YYNGEE. V was clipped by 0 bases and J by 3 bases; unmatched bases: 6. The CDR3 totals 18 residues. CDR3 sequence reads: CASSVEGTSGSLTDTQYF. CDR3 nucleotide sequence: TGTGCCAGCAGCGTAGAAGGGACTAGCGGGAGTTTAACAGATACGCAGTATTTT.

This chain links TRBV4-1 with TRBJ2-6; D is perhaps TRBD2 (6 bases). Per the germline V gene, CDR1 is MGHRA and CDR2 is YSYEKL. The ends were cut back, 1 base at V and 2 bases at J, with 9 bases in the middle. The CDR3 is made up of 16 amino acids. The DNA of the CDR3 is TGCGCCAGCAGCCAAGTCTCGGGGGCTGGGGCCAACGTCCTGACTTTC. Translation: CASSQVSGAGANVLTF.

This clone occurred a few times. The chain joins TRBV27 to TRBJ2-1, with 14 bases lining up with TRBD2. CDR1 MNHEY and CDR2 SMNVEV come from the germline V gene (reference sequence). This CDR3 has 16 residues. Losses at the gene ends were 5 bases for V and 7 bases for J; bases not matched to a gene: 7. The CDR3 sequence is CASSPGTSGRWNEQFF. DNA for the CDR3: TGTGCCAGCAGTCCAGGGACTAGCGGGAGATGGAATGAGCAGTTCTTC.

The chain couples TRBV7-9 to TRBJ2-7; 8 positions agree with TRBD1. The germline V gene encodes CDR1 SEHNR and CDR2 FQNEAQ (reference sequence). The junction had 8 bases not matched to a gene; V was cut back by 1 base and J by 3 bases. The CDR3 covers 16 residues. Here the CDR3 reads CASSLEGAGGYYEQYF. CDR3 nucleotide sequence: TGTGCCAGCAGCTTAGAAGGTGCAGGGGGCTACTACGAGCAGTACTTC. Supplemented by reference TRBV7-9 and TRBJ2-7, the full variable domain reads DTGVSQNPRHKITKRGQNVTFRCDPISEHNRLYWYRQTLGQGPEFLTYFQNEAQLEKSRLLSDRFSAERPKGSFSTLEIQRTEQGDSAMYLCASSLEGAGGYYEQYFGPGTRLTVT.

The chain is built from TRBV19 and TRBJ2-1; 8 bases agree with TRBD2. V lost 7 bases to trimming and J lost 0 bases; unmatched junction nucleotides: 5. The CDR3 spans 15 residues. CDR1 and CDR2 from the germline V gene are LNHDA and SQIVND (reference sequence). CDR3 coding DNA: TGTGCCAGTACCCCGGGGGGGAGCTCCTACAATGAGCAGTTCTTC. Its protein is CASTPGGSSYNEQFF.

This clone was detected a few times. The chain links TRBV9 to TRBJ1-1; D is perhaps TRBD1 (6 bases). Germline lookup yields CDR1 SGDLS and CDR2 YYNGEE. The CDR3 covers 16 residues. The V and J ends lost 4 bases and 5 bases respectively, with 21 bases between them. This CDR3 is CASSPPGQGIETEAFF. In DNA, the CDR3 is TGTGCCAGCAGCCCACCCGGGCAGGGGATCGAAACTGAAGCTTTCTTT.

Only a few counts were recorded for this clone. V usage is TRBV5-1 and J usage is TRBJ2-3; 8 bases are a match to TRBD2. The V and J ends lost 0 bases and 4 bases, in that order; junction bases with no gene match: 10. The CDR3 length is 17 residues. Germline V lookup: CDR1 SGHRS, CDR2 YFSETQ. The CDR3 nucleotides read TGCGCCAGCAGCTTGGGCCAAGGAGCGGGAGTGGCAGATACGCAGTATTTT. It translates to CASSLGQGAGVADTQYF.

This clone was detected once. This chain uses TRBV13 with TRBJ2-5; perhaps TRBD1 as D (5 bases). The germline V gene has CDR1 PRHDT and CDR2 FYEKMQ (reference sequence). There are 17 residues in the CDR3. Trimming removed 0 bases at V and 5 bases at J, with 19 bases between. The CDR3 sequence is CASSLGPGAGPEETQYF. The CDR3 coding sequence is TGTGCCAGCAGCTTAGGCCCCGGCGCAGGGCCGGAGGAGACCCAGTACTTC.

This clone was picked up a small number of times. This rearrangement joins TRBV9 to TRBJ2-3; 8 nucleotides line up with TRBD1. The V gene end was trimmed by 7 bases and the J gene end by 4 bases; junction bases not matched to a gene: 14. CDR1 and CDR2 (germline): SGDLS, YYNGEE. The CDR3 has 16 residues. CDR3 sequence reads: CASSPLDRVFADTQYF. DNA for the CDR3: TGTGCCAGCTCCCCCTTGGACAGGGTTTTCGCAGATACGCAGTATTTT. The full variable domain, with the rest looked up from reference TRBV9 and TRBJ2-3, is DSGVTQTPKHLITATGQRVTLRCSPRSGDLSVYWYQQSLDQGLQFLIQYYNGEERAKGNILERFSAQQFPDLHSELNLSSLELGDSALYFCASSPLDRVFADTQYFGPGTRLTVL.

The table lists this clone with a few counts. The rearrangement uses TRBV13 and TRBJ1-3, with a possible D match to TRBD1 (5 bases). Trimming left V 2 bases short and J 2 bases short, with 7 bases between. Germline V gene data show CDR1 as PRHDT and CDR2 as FYEKMQ (reference sequence). This CDR3 is 14 amino acids long. The CDR3 DNA is TGTGCCAGCAGCTTACGGGGGGCTGGAAACACCATATATTTT. Its translation: CASSLRGAGNTIYF.

This clone was recorded a few times. The chain couples TRBV9 to TRBJ2-7; 8 bases are shared with TRBD2. The V and J ends lost 6 bases and 2 bases, in that order; junction bases with no gene match: 7. The CDR3 covers 14 residues. The germline V gene has CDR1 SGDLS and CDR2 YYNGEE. Here the CDR3 reads CASNVGGGTYEQYF. DNA for the CDR3: TGTGCCAGCAATGTCGGCGGGGGGACCTACGAGCAGTACTTC.

The table lists this clone with a count of one. The rearrangement joins TRBV4-2 to TRBJ2-2; no firm D call. The CDR3 is made up of 12 amino acids. Trimming left V 0 bases short and J 14 bases short, with 10 bases between. The germline V gene encodes CDR1 LGHNA and CDR2 YNFKEQ. The CDR3 DNA reads as TGTGCCAGCAGCCAAGATAAAGCTGCCCTGTTTTTT. Its protein is CASSQDKAALFF.

This clone was observed a few times. CDR3 sequence (DNA): TGTGCCAGCAGCCAAGAGACTAGCGGCTCCTACGAGCAGTACTTC. Its translation is CASSQETSGSYEQYF. This sequence joins TRBV4-2 and TRBJ2-7; 9 nucleotides align to TRBD2. Trimming took 0 bases from V and 0 from J; bases not matched to a gene: 0. Germline values: CDR1 LGHNA, CDR2 YNFKEQ. The CDR3 has 15 amino acids.

V gene TRBV4-1 combines with J gene TRBJ2-3, with 10 nucleotides matching TRBD1. V was clipped by 6 bases and J by 4 bases; unmatched bases: 7. CDR1 and CDR2 from the germline V gene are MGHRA and YSYEKL. CDR3 length: 15 residues. In DNA, the CDR3 is TGCGCCAGCAGTATACGACAGGGGGCTCCAGATACGCAGTATTTT. This sequence encodes CASSIRQGAPDTQYF.

DNA for the CDR3: TGTGCCAGCAGCCTAAGGGGCTTCAGGGTACTCGGTCAGCCCCAGCATTTT. It translates to CASSLRGFRVLGQPQHF. This chain connects TRBV28 to TRBJ1-5; TRBD1 is a possible D gene (5 bases). Germline V CDR1 and CDR2: MDHEN, SYDVKM. This CDR3 is 17 amino acids long. Trimming pared 6 bases from V and 6 bases from J, leaving 24 bases between.

This clone was recorded a few times. The V call is TRBV11-2, the J call TRBJ2-7; TRBD1 matches at 7 bases. The CDR3 is made up of 14 amino acids. J was trimmed by 3 bases and V by 5 bases; bases with no gene match: 7. The germline V gene encodes CDR1 SGHAT and CDR2 FQNNGV. CDR3 loop: CASSRDREIYEQYF. For the CDR3, the DNA is TGTGCCAGCAGCCGAGACAGGGAGATCTACGAGCAGTACTTC.

The J gene is TRBJ1-2, the V gene TRBV6-5; TRBD1 matches at 8 bases. Trimming at V came to 10 bases and at J to 8 bases, leaving 9 bases not matched to a gene. Germline CDR1 is MNHEY and CDR2 is SVGAGI. This CDR3 comprises 12 residues. CDR3 nucleotide sequence: TGTGCCACTGAGAGGACAGGGTGGGGCTACACCTTC. It yields the protein CATERTGWGYTF.

This clone was counted only a few times. The chain employs TRBV6-5 and TRBJ2-1; 14 positions match TRBD2. There are 14 residues in the CDR3. V gave up 7 bases and J gave up 10 bases; unmatched junction bases: 6. Germline loops: CDR1 MNHEY, CDR2 SVGAGI. CDR3: CASNRLAGGPEQFF. Here the CDR3 DNA reads TGTGCCAGCAACAGACTAGCGGGGGGGCCGGAGCAGTTCTTC.

V and J are TRBV6-1 and TRBJ2-5; 13 bases fit TRBD2. With 4 bases clipped from V and 2 bases from J, the junction kept 1 base outside the gene matches. Per the germline V gene, CDR1 is MNHNS and CDR2 is SASEGT. The CDR3 is made up of 15 amino acids. CDR3 sequence: CASSGLAGGQETQYF. CDR3 sequence (DNA): TGTGCCAGCAGTGGACTAGCGGGGGGACAAGAGACCCAGTACTTC.

This rearrangement joins TRBV5-6 to TRBJ2-5, with 14 bases that match TRBD2. The CDR3 covers 15 residues. With V trimmed by 3 bases and J by 5 bases, 3 bases remained unmatched. Germline V gene sequence: CDR1 SGHDT, CDR2 YYEEEE. This CDR3 reads CASSSGTSGGETQYF. The CDR3 coding sequence is TGTGCCAGCAGCTCCGGGACTAGCGGGGGTGAGACCCAGTACTTC.

There are a few counts of this clone. The gene calls are TRBV19 and TRBJ2-1; TRBD2 agrees at 10 bases. Germline V gives CDR1 LNHDA, CDR2 SQIVND (reference sequence). CDR3 length: 15 amino acids. V lost 6 bases and J lost 0; bases outside the gene matches: 2. The CDR3 loop reads CASSPSGGSYNEQFF. The CDR3 nucleotides read TGTGCCAGTAGCCCTAGCGGGGGCTCCTACAATGAGCAGTTCTTC.

This clone was counted only a few times. The gene calls are TRBV6-1 and TRBJ2-2; 9 bases are a match to TRBD2. Germline V gives CDR1 MNHNS, CDR2 SASEGT. This CDR3 spans 15 amino acids. After removal of 0 bases from V and 4 bases from J, the junction contained 0 bases not matched to a gene. CDR3 region: CASSEASGSTGELFF. CDR3 coding DNA: TGTGCCAGCAGTGAAGCTAGCGGGAGCACCGGGGAGCTGTTTTTT.

There are a few counts of this clone. This chain links TRBV30 with TRBJ2-3; D ambiguous. Trimming took 0 bases from V and 6 from J, leaving 13 bases between them. The CDR3 extends over 14 amino acids. Per germline, CDR1 GTSNPN and CDR2 SVGIG (reference sequence). The CDR3 coding sequence is TGTGCCTGGAGTGTTGCCGTACTCCTGGATACGCAGTATTTT. Encoded protein: CAWSVAVLLDTQYF.

This clone was seen a handful of times. The rearrangement links TRBV29-1 to TRBJ2-1; the match to TRBD2 covers 9 bases. The CDR3 extends over 14 amino acids. V was clipped by 7 bases and J by 4 bases; unmatched bases: 8. Germline V CDR1 and CDR2: SQVTM, ANQGSEA. The CDR3 coding sequence is TGCAGCGCAGCCGGGACTAGCACATACAATGAGCAGTTCTTC. It translates to CSAAGTSTYNEQFF.

The chain couples TRBV7-8 to TRBJ2-3; no reliable D call. CDR1 is SGHVS and CDR2 is FQNEAQ in the germline V gene. Trimming removed 2 bases from V and 1 base from J, with 13 bases in between. The CDR3 spans 16 residues. The CDR3 loop reads CASSLIAQTRTDTQYF. CDR3 coding DNA: TGTGCCAGCAGCTTAATCGCCCAGACTCGCACAGATACGCAGTATTTT.

This clone qualifies as large. The V gene is TRBV19, the J gene TRBJ2-2, with TRBD2 as a possible D gene (6 bases). The germline gives CDR1 LNHDA, CDR2 SQIVND (reference sequence). CDR3 length: 12 residues. V was shortened by 6 bases and J by 4 bases, with 6 bases between the two germline ends. The CDR3 DNA reads as TGTGCCAGTAGAGCGGGCACCGGGGAGCTGTTTTTT. This encodes CASRAGTGELFF.